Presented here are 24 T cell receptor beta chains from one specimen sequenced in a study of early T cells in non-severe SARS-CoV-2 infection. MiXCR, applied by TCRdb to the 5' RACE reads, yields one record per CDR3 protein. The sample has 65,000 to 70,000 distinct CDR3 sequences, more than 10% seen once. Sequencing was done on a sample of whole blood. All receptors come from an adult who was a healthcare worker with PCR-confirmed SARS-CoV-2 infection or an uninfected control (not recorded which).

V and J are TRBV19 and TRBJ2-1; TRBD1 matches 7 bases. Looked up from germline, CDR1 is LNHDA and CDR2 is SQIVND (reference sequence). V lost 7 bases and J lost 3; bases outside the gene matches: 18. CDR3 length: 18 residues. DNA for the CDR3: TGTGCCAGTACCGAACGACGAGACAGGGTCTCGGACTACAATGAGCAGTTCTTC. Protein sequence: CASTERRDRVSDYNEQFF. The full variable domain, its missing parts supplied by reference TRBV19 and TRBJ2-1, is DGGITQSPKYLFRKEGQNVTLSCEQNLNHDAMYWYRQDPGQGLRLIYYSQIVNDFQKGDIAEGYSVSREKKESFPLTVTSAQKNPTAFYLCASTERRDRVSDYNEQFFGPGTRLTVL.

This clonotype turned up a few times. The CDR3: CASSPRGVRETQYF. CDR3 nucleotides: TGTGCCAGCAGCCCCAGGGGGGTGAGGGAGACCCAGTACTTC. This rearrangement joins TRBV7-3 to TRBJ2-5, with TRBD1 as a possible D gene (7 bases). The V gene's germline CDR1 is SGHTA and CDR2 FQGTGA. The CDR3 length is 14 residues. V was clipped by 5 bases and J by 5 bases, with 15 bases between them. Based on the CDR3 plus reference TRBV7-3 and TRBJ2-5, the full variable domain is GAGVSQTPSNKVTEKGKYVELRCDPISGHTALYWYRQSLGQGPEFLIYFQGTGAADDSGLPNDRFFAVRPEGSVSTLKIQRTERGDSAVYLCASSPRGVRETQYFGPGTRLLVL.

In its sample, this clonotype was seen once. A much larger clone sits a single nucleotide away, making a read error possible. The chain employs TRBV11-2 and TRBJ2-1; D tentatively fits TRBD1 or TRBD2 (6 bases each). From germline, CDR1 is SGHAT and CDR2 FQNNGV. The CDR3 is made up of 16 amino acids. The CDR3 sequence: CANSPRRGDGINEQFF. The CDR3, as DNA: TGTGCCAACAGCCCCAGGAGGGGGGACGGAATCAATGAGCAGTTCTTC.

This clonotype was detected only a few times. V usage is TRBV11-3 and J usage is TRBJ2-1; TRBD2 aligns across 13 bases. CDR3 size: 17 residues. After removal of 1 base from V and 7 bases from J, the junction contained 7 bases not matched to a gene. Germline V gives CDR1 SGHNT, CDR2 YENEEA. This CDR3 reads CASSLGLTSGGANEQFF. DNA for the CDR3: TGTGCCAGCAGCTTAGGGCTCACTAGCGGGGGGGCAAATGAGCAGTTCTTC.

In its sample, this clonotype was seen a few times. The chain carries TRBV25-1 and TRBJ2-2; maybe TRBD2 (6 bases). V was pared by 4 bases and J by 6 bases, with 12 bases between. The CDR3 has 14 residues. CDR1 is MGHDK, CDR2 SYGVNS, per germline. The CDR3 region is CASSVSGEAGELFF. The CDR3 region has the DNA TGTGCCAGCAGTGTATCGGGGGAAGCCGGGGAGCTGTTTTTT.

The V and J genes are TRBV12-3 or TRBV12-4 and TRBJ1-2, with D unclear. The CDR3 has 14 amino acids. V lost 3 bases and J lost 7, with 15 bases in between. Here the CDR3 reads CASSFSRASPGYTF. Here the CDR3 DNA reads TGTGCCAGCAGTTTCTCCCGGGCCAGCCCTGGCTACACCTTC.

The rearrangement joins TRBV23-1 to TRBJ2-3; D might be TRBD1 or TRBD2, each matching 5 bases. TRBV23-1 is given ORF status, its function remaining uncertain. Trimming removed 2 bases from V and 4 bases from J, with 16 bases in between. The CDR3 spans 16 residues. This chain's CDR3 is CASSQRGARVADTQYF. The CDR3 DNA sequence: TGCGCCAGCAGTCAAAGGGGCGCGAGGGTGGCAGATACGCAGTATTTT.

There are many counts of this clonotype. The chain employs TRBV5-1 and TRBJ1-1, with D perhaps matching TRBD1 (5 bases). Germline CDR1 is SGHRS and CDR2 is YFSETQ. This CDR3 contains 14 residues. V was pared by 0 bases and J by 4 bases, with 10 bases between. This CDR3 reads CASSLGDRGTEAFF. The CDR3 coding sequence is TGCGCCAGCAGCTTGGGGGACCGGGGCACTGAAGCTTTCTTT.

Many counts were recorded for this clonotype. CDR3 DNA: TGCGCCAGCCCCCGGACGGTTCCCACAGATACGCAGTATTTT. Protein product: CASPRTVPTDTQYF. The V and J genes are TRBV10-1 and TRBJ2-3; D remains unclear. CDR1 is WNHNN, CDR2 SYGVQD, per germline (reference sequence). The germline V and J ends were trimmed by 8 bases and 2 bases, with 14 bases remaining between them. CDR3 length: 14 amino acids.

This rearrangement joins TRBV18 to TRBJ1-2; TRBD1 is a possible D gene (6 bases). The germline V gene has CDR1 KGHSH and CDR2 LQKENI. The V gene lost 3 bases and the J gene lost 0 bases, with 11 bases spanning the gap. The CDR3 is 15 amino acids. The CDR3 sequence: CASSPRDIANYGYTF. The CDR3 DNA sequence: TGTGCCAGCTCACCCCGGGACATAGCTAACTATGGCTACACCTTC. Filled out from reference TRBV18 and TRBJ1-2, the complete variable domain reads NAGVMQNPRHLVRRRGQEARLRCSPMKGHSHVYWYRQLPEEGLKFMVYLQKENIIDESGMPKERFSAEFPKEGPSILRIQQVVRGDSAAYFCASSPRDIANYGYTFGSGTRLTVV.

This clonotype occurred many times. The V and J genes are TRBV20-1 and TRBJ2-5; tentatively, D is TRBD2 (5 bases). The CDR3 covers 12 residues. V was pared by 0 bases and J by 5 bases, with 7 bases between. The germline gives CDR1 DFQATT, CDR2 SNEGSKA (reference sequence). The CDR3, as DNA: TGCAGTGCTAGAGATCCGGGGGAGACCCAGTACTTC. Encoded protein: CSARDPGETQYF.

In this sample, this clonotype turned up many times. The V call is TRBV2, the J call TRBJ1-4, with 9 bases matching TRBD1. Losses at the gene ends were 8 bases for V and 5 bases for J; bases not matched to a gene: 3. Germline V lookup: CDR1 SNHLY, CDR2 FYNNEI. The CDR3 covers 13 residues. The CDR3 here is CASQTGGNEKLFF. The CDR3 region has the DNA TGTGCCAGCCAGACAGGGGGAAATGAAAAACTGTTTTTT.

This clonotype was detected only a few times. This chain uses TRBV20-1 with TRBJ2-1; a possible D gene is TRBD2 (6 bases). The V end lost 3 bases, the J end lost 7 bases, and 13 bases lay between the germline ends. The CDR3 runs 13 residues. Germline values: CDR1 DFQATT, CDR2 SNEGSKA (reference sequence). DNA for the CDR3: TGCAGTGCTAGCCACGGGACTTTGAATGAGCAGTTCTTC. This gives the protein CSASHGTLNEQFF.

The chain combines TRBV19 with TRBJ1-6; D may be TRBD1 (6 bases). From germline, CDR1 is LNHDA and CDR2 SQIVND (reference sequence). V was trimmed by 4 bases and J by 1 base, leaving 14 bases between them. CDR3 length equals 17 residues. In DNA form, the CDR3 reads TGTGCCAGTAGTACCCACCTCCAGGGGTCCTATAATTCACCCCTCCACTTT. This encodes CASSTHLQGSYNSPLHF.

CDR3 in amino acids: CASTGTATDTQYF. The CDR3 DNA is TGTGCCAGCACAGGGACAGCTACAGATACGCAGTATTTT. The chain links TRBV7-9 to TRBJ2-3; 7 nucleotides match TRBD1. The CDR3 is 13 amino acids. In germline, CDR1 is SEHNR, CDR2 FQNEAQ (reference sequence). With V trimmed by 7 bases and J by 3 bases, 4 bases remained unmatched. Full variable domain (remainder filled in from reference TRBV7-9 and TRBJ2-3): DTGVSQNPRHKITKRGQNVTFRCDPISEHNRLYWYRQTLGQGPEFLTYFQNEAQLEKSRLLSDRFSAERPKGSFSTLEIQRTEQGDSAMYLCASTGTATDTQYFGPGTRLTVL.

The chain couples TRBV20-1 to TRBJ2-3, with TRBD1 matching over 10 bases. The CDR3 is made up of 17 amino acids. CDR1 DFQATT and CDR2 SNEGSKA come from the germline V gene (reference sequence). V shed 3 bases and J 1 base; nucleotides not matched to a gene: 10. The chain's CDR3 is CSASRGQGLFRTDTQYF. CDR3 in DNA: TGCAGTGCTAGTCGGGGACAGGGGCTTTTCCGCACAGATACGCAGTATTTT.

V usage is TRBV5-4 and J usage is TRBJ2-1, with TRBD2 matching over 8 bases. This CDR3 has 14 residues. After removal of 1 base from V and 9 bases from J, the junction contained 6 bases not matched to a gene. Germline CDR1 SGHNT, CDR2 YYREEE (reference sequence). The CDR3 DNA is TGTGCCAGCAGCTTGTCAACGGGGGGGACTGAGCAGTTCTTC. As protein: CASSLSTGGTEQFF.

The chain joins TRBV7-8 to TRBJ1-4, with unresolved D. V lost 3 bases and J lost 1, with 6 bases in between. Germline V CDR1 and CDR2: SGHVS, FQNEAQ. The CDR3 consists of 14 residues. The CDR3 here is CASSFRITNEKLFF. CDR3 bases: TGTGCCAGCAGCTTCAGGATAACTAATGAAAAACTGTTTTTT.

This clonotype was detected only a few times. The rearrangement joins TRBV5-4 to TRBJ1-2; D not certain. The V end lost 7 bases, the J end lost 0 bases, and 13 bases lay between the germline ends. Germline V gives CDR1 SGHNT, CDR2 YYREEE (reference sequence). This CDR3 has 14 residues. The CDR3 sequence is CASRPMGSNYGYTF. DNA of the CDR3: TGTGCCAGCCGTCCGATGGGATCTAACTATGGCTACACCTTC. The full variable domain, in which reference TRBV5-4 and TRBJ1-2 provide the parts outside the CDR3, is ETGVTQSPTHLIKTRGQQVTLRCSSQSGHNTVSWYQQALGQGPQFIFQYYREEENGRGNFPPRFSGLQFPNYSSELNVNALELDDSALYLCASRPMGSNYGYTFGSGTRLTVV.

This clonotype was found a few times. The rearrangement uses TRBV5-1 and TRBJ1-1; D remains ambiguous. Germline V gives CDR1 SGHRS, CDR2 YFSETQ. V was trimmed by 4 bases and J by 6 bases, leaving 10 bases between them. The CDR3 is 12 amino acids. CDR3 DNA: TGCGCCAGCAGCCCTTTGGGCCCTGAAGCTTTCTTT. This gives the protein CASSPLGPEAFF.

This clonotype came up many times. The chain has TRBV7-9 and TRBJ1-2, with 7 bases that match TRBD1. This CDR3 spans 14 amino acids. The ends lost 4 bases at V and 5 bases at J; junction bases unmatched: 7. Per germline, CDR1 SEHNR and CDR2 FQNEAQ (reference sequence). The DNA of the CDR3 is TGTGCCAGCAGCTCCGGGACAGACCTTTATGGCTACACCTTC. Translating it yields CASSSGTDLYGYTF.

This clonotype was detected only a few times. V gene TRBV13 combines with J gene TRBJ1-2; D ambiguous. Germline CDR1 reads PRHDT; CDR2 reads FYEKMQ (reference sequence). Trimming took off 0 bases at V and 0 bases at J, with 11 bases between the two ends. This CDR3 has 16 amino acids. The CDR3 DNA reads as TGTGCCAGCAGCTTAGGCCTTGGCCCGACTAACTATGGCTACACCTTC. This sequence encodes CASSLGLGPTNYGYTF. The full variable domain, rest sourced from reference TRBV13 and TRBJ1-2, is AAGVIQSPRHLIKEKRETATLKCYPIPRHDTVYWYQQGPGQDPQFLISFYEKMQSDKGSIPDRFSAQQFSDYHSELNMSSLELGDSALYFCASSLGLGPTNYGYTFGSGTRLTVV.

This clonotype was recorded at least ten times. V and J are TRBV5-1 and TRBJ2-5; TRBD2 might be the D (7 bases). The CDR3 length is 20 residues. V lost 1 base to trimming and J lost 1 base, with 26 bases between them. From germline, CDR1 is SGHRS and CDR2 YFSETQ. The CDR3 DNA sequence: TGCGCCAGCAGCTTGTCCCCAAATTGGGGGGGGCGACTAGCCCAAGAGACCCAGTACTTC. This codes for CASSLSPNWGGRLAQETQYF.

The CDR3 loop is CASRLGTASYEQYF. As DNA, the CDR3 is TGTGCCAGCAGGTTGGGGACAGCCTCCTACGAGCAGTACTTC. The rearrangement uses TRBV21-1 and TRBJ2-7; the table's D gene call, TRBD1, was not cross checked with the DNA. TRBV21-1 is described as a pseudogene. This CDR3 has 14 residues.